This entry concerns a single TCR beta chain. This sample is drawn from a study of blood T cell repertoires in COVID-19. The CDR3 spans 17 residues. Germline V CDR1 and CDR2: SGHRS, YFSETQ. V was shortened by 2 bases and J by 2 bases, with 20 bases between the two germline ends. Repertoires were generated with immunoSEQ multiplex PCR, while TCRdb's copy carries only in-frame clones and drops some. The sample carries around 200,000 clones, 70% to 85% recorded once. The chain recombines TRBV5-1 with TRBJ2-7; D may be TRBD2 (5 bases). Material: peripheral blood. The receptor comes from a woman of 80 years or more with acute or convalescent COVID-19. CDR3: CASSFPSSGSSTYEQYF. CDR3 nucleotides: TGCGCCAGCAGCTTCCCTTCGTCGGGGAGTTCAACCTACGAGCAGTACTTC.